The sequence of this T cell receptor (beta chain) was determined in a study of shared clonotypes between healthy human individuals. Study in general: Donor ages ranged 18 to 49 years: a couple of women, a few men.

Every subset's genomic DNA went evenly onto several immunoSEQ plates. Repertoires were generated with immunoSEQ multiplex PCR, while TCRdb's copy carries only in-frame clones and drops some. The data hold approximately 940,000 clones, with 70% to 85% observed a single time. Sequenced input: memory CD4+ T cells sorted from blood. The subset denotes: CD45RA-negative fraction. This sequence originates from a man aged 18 to 35 in good health.

CDR3 sequence reads: CASSATSGRSYNEQFF. The CDR3, as DNA: TGTGCCAGCAGCGCGACTAGCGGGAGATCCTACAATGAGCAGTTCTTC. V is TRBV9 and J is TRBJ2-1, with TRBD2 matching 12 bases. The CDR3 spans 16 residues. Trimming removed 3 bases from V and 1 base from J; junction bases left unmatched: 2. Germline-derived CDR1 and CDR2 are SGDLS and YYNGEE.